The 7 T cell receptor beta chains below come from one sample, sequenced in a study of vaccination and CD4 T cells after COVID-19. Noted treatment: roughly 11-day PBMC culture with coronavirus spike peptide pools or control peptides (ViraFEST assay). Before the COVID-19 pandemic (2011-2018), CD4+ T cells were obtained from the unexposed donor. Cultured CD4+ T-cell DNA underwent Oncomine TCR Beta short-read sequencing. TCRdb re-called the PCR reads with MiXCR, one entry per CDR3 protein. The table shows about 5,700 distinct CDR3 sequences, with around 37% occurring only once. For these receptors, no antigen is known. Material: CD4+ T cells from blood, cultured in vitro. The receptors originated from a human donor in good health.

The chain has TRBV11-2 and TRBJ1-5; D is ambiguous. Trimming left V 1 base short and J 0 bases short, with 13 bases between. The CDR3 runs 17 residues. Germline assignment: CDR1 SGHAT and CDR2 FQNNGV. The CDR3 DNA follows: TGTGCCAGCAGCTTAGTAGCAGGAGTTCTTAGCAATCAGCCCCAGCATTTT. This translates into CASSLVAGVLSNQPQHF.

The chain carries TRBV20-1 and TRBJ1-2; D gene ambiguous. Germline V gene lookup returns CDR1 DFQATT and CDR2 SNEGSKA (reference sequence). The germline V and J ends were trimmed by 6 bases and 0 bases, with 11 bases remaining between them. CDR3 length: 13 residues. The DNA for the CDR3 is TGCAGTGCGTTTGCTCCCGCTAACTATGGCTACACCTTC. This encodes CSAFAPANYGYTF.

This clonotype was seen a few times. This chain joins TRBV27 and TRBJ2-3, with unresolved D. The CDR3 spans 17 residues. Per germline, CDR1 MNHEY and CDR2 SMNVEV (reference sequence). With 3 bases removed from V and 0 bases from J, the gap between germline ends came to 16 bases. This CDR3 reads CASSFMDPGRSTDTQYF. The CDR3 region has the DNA TGTGCCAGCAGTTTTATGGACCCCGGGCGAAGCACAGATACGCAGTATTTT.

This CDR3 reads CASSPSPRGVETQYF. The CDR3 DNA follows: TGCGCCAGCAGCCCCTCCCCCAGGGGCGTCGAGACCCAGTACTTC. The V gene is TRBV5-1, the J gene TRBJ2-5; D possibly corresponds to TRBD1 (6 bases). The CDR3 spans 15 residues. Germline V gene data show CDR1 as SGHRS and CDR2 as YFSETQ. Trimming left V 4 bases short and J 5 bases short, with 18 bases between.

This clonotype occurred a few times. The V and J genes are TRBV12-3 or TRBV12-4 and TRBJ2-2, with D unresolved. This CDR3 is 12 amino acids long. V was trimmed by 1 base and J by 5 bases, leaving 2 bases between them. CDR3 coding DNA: TGTGCCAGCAGTTTAGGGACCGGGGAGCTGTTTTTT. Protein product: CASSLGTGELFF.

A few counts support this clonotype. The CDR3 sequence: CASARETQYF. The CDR3 nucleotides are TGTGCCAGCGCTAGAGAGACCCAGTACTTC. The V call is TRBV7-8, the J call TRBJ2-5; D not certain. The CDR3 spans 10 residues. Germline V lookup: CDR1 SGHVS, CDR2 FQNEAQ. Trimming stripped 8 bases from V and 4 bases from J, with 5 bases between.

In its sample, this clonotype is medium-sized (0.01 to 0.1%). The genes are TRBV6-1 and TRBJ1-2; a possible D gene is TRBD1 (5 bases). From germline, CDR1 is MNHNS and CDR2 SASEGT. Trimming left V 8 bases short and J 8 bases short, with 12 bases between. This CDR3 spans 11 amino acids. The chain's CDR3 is CASGRDGGYTF. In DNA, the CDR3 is TGTGCCAGCGGGAGGGACGGAGGCTACACCTTC.